This passage covers 26 T cell receptor beta chains from one sample sequenced in a study of OX40 agonist ivuxolimab in advanced cancers. The data were produced by immunoSEQ multiplex PCR, yet TCRdb's version contains in-frame clones alone and is incomplete. The sample comprises about 82,000 clones, roughly 89% of which are singletons, and around 0.64% rests with the top ten. The specimen was CD4+ or CD8+ T cells sorted from blood, collected in a trial of the OX40 agonist ivuxolimab. The source is an adult with an advanced solid tumor such as melanoma, head and neck, liver or kidney cancer.

A remark on this clone: Other DNA sequences in the sample encode the same CDR3. V usage is TRBV5-1 and J usage is TRBJ2-5; 8 positions agree with TRBD2. CDR3 length: 14 residues. The junction had 1 base not matched to a gene; V was cut back by 2 bases and J by 1 base. The germline CDR1 and CDR2 sequences are SGHRS and YFSETQ. The CDR3 spells CASSFRGGQETQYF. The CDR3 nucleotides read TGCGCCAGCAGCTTCCGGGGGGGCCAAGAGACCCAGTACTTC.

CDR3 loop: CASRGDRGPGETQYF. CDR3 coding DNA: TGTGCCAGCAGAGGTGACAGGGGGCCAGGAGAGACCCAGTACTTC. The chain couples TRBV6-1 to TRBJ2-5; 10 bases fit TRBD1. With V trimmed by 6 bases and J by 4 bases, 8 bases remained unmatched. This CDR3 region has 15 residues. Germline V gene sequence: CDR1 MNHNS, CDR2 SASEGT.

This chain uses TRBV19 with TRBJ2-7; 7 bases are shared with TRBD1. The CDR3 totals 20 residues. V trimming: 5 bases; J trimming: 2 bases; junction bases outside the gene matches: 24. The V gene's germline CDR1 is LNHDA and CDR2 SQIVND (reference sequence). In nucleotides, the CDR3 is TGTGCCAGTAGTCCCGCCGGAAGGACAGGTCGACCCACGGACCCCTACGAGCAGTACTTC. Residues: CASSPAGRTGRPTDPYEQYF.

The chain has TRBV7-2 and TRBJ2-1; D possibly corresponds to TRBD2 (5 bases). The V gene's germline CDR1 is SGHTA and CDR2 FQGNSA. V lost 2 bases, J lost 7 bases, and 9 bases lay in between. The CDR3 extends over 13 amino acids. The CDR3 loop is CASSLNSVNEQFF. CDR3 nucleotide sequence: TGTGCCAGCAGCTTAAATAGCGTAAATGAGCAGTTCTTC. The variable domain in full, completed from reference TRBV7-2 and TRBJ2-1, reads GAGVSQSPSNKVTEKGKDVELRCDPISGHTALYWYRQSLGQGLEFLIYFQGNSAPDKSGLPSDRFSAERTGGSVSTLTIQRTQQEDSAVYLCASSLNSVNEQFFGPGTRLTVL.

The gene calls are TRBV11-2 and TRBJ2-1; 7 bases map to TRBD1. CDR3 length equals 17 residues. The V segment lost 5 bases and the J segment 4 bases; nucleotides outside the gene matches: 14. The germline CDR1 and CDR2 sequences are SGHAT and FQNNGV. CDR3 region: CASSLLRDSIAYNEQFF. CDR3 sequence (DNA): TGTGCCAGCAGCCTCCTCCGGGACAGCATTGCTTACAATGAGCAGTTCTTC.

J is TRBJ2-7 and V is TRBV5-1; possibly TRBD1 for D (6 bases). CDR1 and CDR2 (germline): SGHRS, YFSETQ. V was pared by 4 bases and J by 3 bases, with 14 bases between. The CDR3 consists of 14 residues. The CDR3 loop is CASSPTGQLYEQYF. CDR3 in DNA: TGCGCCAGCAGCCCGACGGGACAACTCTACGAGCAGTACTTC.

V is TRBV5-1 and J is TRBJ2-7; D unclear. The V gene lost 4 bases and the J gene lost 5 bases, with 13 bases spanning the gap. Germline CDR1 and CDR2: SGHRS and YFSETQ. This CDR3 has 13 amino acids. This chain's CDR3 is CASSPSAGDEQYF. DNA of the CDR3: TGCGCCAGCAGCCCGTCTGCTGGCGACGAGCAGTACTTC.

The rearrangement uses TRBV7-9 and TRBJ2-1; 7 nucleotides align to TRBD2. V lost 2 bases and J lost 3; bases outside the gene matches: 13. This CDR3 contains 18 residues. Per germline, CDR1 SEHNR and CDR2 FQNEAQ (reference sequence). CDR3 sequence reads: CASSLSLGFSGDYNEQFF. For the CDR3, the DNA is TGTGCCAGCAGCTTATCCTTAGGGTTCAGCGGGGACTACAATGAGCAGTTCTTC. Variable domain in full (rest from reference TRBV7-9 and TRBJ2-1): DTGVSQNPRHKITKRGQNVTFRCDPISEHNRLYWYRQTLGQGPEFLTYFQNEAQLEKSRLLSDRFSAERPKGSFSTLEIQRTEQGDSAMYLCASSLSLGFSGDYNEQFFGPGTRLTVL.

V usage is TRBV7-9 and J usage is TRBJ1-6; no firm D call. This CDR3 has 14 residues. V lost 5 bases to trimming and J lost 8 bases, with 13 bases between them. Germline CDR1 reads SEHNR; CDR2 reads FQNEAQ (reference sequence). The CDR3 sequence is CASSPQVWDSPLHF. CDR3 DNA: TGTGCCAGCAGCCCCCAGGTATGGGATTCACCCCTCCACTTT.

V gene TRBV2 combines with J gene TRBJ2-5, with 12 bases aligning to TRBD2. CDR1 and CDR2 from the germline V gene are SNHLY and FYNNEI. V gave up 5 bases and J gave up 5 bases; unmatched junction bases: 9. The CDR3 has 16 residues. The CDR3 spells CASSSGLAGWSETQYF. As DNA, the CDR3 is TGTGCCAGCAGTTCAGGACTAGCGGGATGGAGTGAGACCCAGTACTTC. Full variable domain (remainder filled in from reference TRBV2 and TRBJ2-5): EPEVTQTPSHQVTQMGQEVILRCVPISNHLYFYWYRQILGQKVEFLVSFYNNEISEKSEIFDDQFSVERPDGSNFTLKIRSTKLEDSAMYFCASSSGLAGWSETQYFGPGTRLLVL.

The chain combines TRBV30 with TRBJ1-4, with 7 bases identical to TRBD1. Looked up from germline, CDR1 is GTSNPN and CDR2 is SVGIG (reference sequence). The CDR3 runs to 12 residues. With V trimmed by 6 bases and J by 4 bases, 2 bases remained unmatched. This CDR3 reads CACPGGNEKLFF. For the CDR3, the DNA is TGTGCCTGCCCAGGGGGTAATGAAAAACTGTTTTTT. Filled out from reference TRBV30 and TRBJ1-4, the complete variable domain reads SQTIHQWPATLVQPVGSPLSLECTVEGTSNPNLYWYRQAAGRGLQLLFYSVGIGQISSEVPQNLSASRPQDRQFILSSKKLLLSDSGFYLCACPGGNEKLFFGSGTQLSVL.

The rearrangement joins TRBV5-1 to TRBJ2-1, with TRBD1 identical over 7 bases. The junction had 12 bases not matched to a gene; V was cut back by 5 bases and J by 4 bases. Germline V gives CDR1 SGHRS, CDR2 YFSETQ. This CDR3 has 16 residues. The CDR3 DNA reads TGCGCCAGCAGTTCTGGTTGGGACAGAGATTACAATGAGCAGTTCTTC. Its protein is CASSSGWDRDYNEQFF. The entire variable domain, with the rest obtained from reference TRBV5-1 and TRBJ2-1, is as follows: KAGVTQTPRYLIKTRGQQVTLSCSPISGHRSVSWYQQTPGQGLQFLFEYFSETQRNKGNFPGRFSGRQFSNSRSEMNVSTLELGDSALYLCASSSGWDRDYNEQFFGPGTRLTVL.

This chain joins TRBV30 and TRBJ1-6; a possible D gene is TRBD1 (5 bases). The CDR3 contains 10 residues. Germline lookup yields CDR1 GTSNPN and CDR2 SVGIG (reference sequence). Trimming took off 5 bases at V and 14 bases at J, with 10 bases between the two ends. The CDR3 region has the DNA TGTGCCTGGGGGGGGAGTACCCTCCACTTT. The encoded protein is CAWGGSTLHF.

V gene TRBV19 combines with J gene TRBJ2-1, with 7 bases aligning to TRBD2. Germline V lookup: CDR1 LNHDA, CDR2 SQIVND (reference sequence). This CDR3 is built from 14 residues. The junction had 7 bases not matched to a gene; V was cut back by 7 bases and J by 4 bases. CDR3 DNA: TGTGCCAGTACCAAAAGCGGGATTTACAATGAGCAGTTCTTC. Amino acids: CASTKSGIYNEQFF.

The chain is built from TRBV2 and TRBJ2-7, with 9 bases fitting TRBD1. Looked up from germline, CDR1 is SNHLY and CDR2 is FYNNEI. The CDR3 spans 12 residues. Losses at the gene ends were 5 bases for V and 6 bases for J; bases not matched to a gene: 2. The CDR3 nucleotides are TGTGCCAGCAGTCAGGACAGGGGCGAGCAGTACTTC. Amino acids: CASSQDRGEQYF.

In its sample, this clone was seen once. V usage is TRBV7-8 and J usage is TRBJ2-7; D ambiguous. The germline CDR1 and CDR2 sequences are SGHVS and FQNEAQ. Trimming took 3 bases from V and 6 from J, leaving 15 bases between them. This CDR3 is 14 amino acids long. CDR3 nucleotides: TGTGCCAGCAGCTTCCCAGGCACGCTTGCCGAGCAGTACTTC. It specifies CASSFPGTLAEQYF.

The genes are TRBV5-1 and TRBJ2-2, with D perhaps matching TRBD1 (5 bases). Germline V gives CDR1 SGHRS, CDR2 YFSETQ. This CDR3 has 15 amino acids. The V end was cut by 0 bases, the J end by 8 bases, with 14 bases between. Here the CDR3 DNA reads TGCGCCAGCAGCTTGGCCCAAGGGGCGAGGGGGGAGCTGTTTTTT. Translation gives CASSLAQGARGELFF.

The CDR3 bases are TGTGCCAGCAGCCCTGCCGGGACAGGGAAGGGCTACACCTTC. Protein product: CASSPAGTGKGYTF. The rearrangement joins TRBV7-3 to TRBJ1-2; 9 nucleotides match TRBD1. Germline CDR1 and CDR2: SGHTA and FQGTGA. The CDR3 spans 14 residues. V trimming: 5 bases; J trimming: 8 bases; junction bases outside the gene matches: 9.

V gene TRBV9 combines with J gene TRBJ1-3, with TRBD1 as a possible D gene (5 bases). From germline, CDR1 is SGDLS and CDR2 YYNGEE. CDR3 length: 17 amino acids. The V end lost 2 bases, the J end lost 0 bases, and 15 bases lay between the germline ends. CDR3 in amino acids: CASSVGRGSVSGNTIYF. In nucleotides, the CDR3 is TGTGCCAGCAGCGTCGGTAGGGGCTCAGTCTCTGGAAACACCATATATTTT.

The chain joins TRBV23-1 to TRBJ2-5, with TRBD2 identical over 12 bases. TRBV23-1 qualifies as an ORF whose function is uncertain. V shed 2 bases, J shed 4 bases, and the junction held 14 bases outside the gene matches. This CDR3 is built from 19 residues. Here the CDR3 reads CASSQPGLAGGPIGETQYF. The DNA for the CDR3 is TGCGCCAGCAGTCAACCGGGGCTAGCGGGAGGGCCGATCGGAGAGACCCAGTACTTC.

The chain has TRBV19 and TRBJ1-4, with 8 nucleotides matching TRBD1. V lost 4 bases, J lost 0 bases, and 7 bases stayed unmatched. The V gene's germline CDR1 is LNHDA and CDR2 SQIVND (reference sequence). The CDR3 runs 17 residues. The CDR3 DNA is TGTGCCAGTAGTACCCGGACAGGGCCTTCAACTAATGAAAAACTGTTTTTT. Translation: CASSTRTGPSTNEKLFF.

CDR3 coding DNA: TGTGCCAGCAGTTATTCAACAAAGGTGGATGGCTACACCTTC. It translates to CASSYSTKVDGYTF. V gene TRBV6-5 combines with J gene TRBJ1-2; no clear D. The CDR3 contains 14 residues. Trimming took 3 bases from V and 6 from J, leaving 14 bases between them. Germline V gene data show CDR1 as MNHEY and CDR2 as SVGAGI.

This clone occurred a few times. V is TRBV7-9 and J is TRBJ1-2; 8 bases map to TRBD1. Per germline, CDR1 SEHNR and CDR2 FQNEAQ (reference sequence). The CDR3 sequence is 14 residues long. V lost 6 bases and J lost 3; bases outside the gene matches: 6. CDR3 coding DNA: TGTGCCAGCAGACCCACAGGGGGGGACTATGGCTACACCTTC. Amino acids: CASRPTGGDYGYTF.

The chain links TRBV25-1 to TRBJ2-3; 10 bases line up with TRBD2. Unmatched junction bases numbered 0, after V lost 2 bases and J lost 1 base. Looked up from germline, CDR1 is MGHDK and CDR2 is SYGVNS. The CDR3 is 15 residues long. CDR3 sequence (DNA): TGTGCCAGCAGTGAAAGCGGGGGGGGCACAGATACGCAGTATTTT. Its protein is CASSESGGGTDTQYF. Full variable domain (outside the CDR3, taken from reference TRBV25-1 and TRBJ2-3): EADIYQTPRYLVIGTGKKITLECSQTMGHDKMYWYQQDPGMELHLIHYSYGVNSTEKGDLSSESTVSRIRTEHFPLTLESARPSHTSQYLCASSESGGGTDTQYFGPGTRLTVL.

The chain links TRBV11-2 to TRBJ2-5; maybe TRBD1 (5 bases). The CDR3 spans 14 residues. V was pared by 5 bases and J by 2 bases, with 12 bases between. Germline CDR1 reads SGHAT; CDR2 reads FQNNGV. Written as DNA, the CDR3 is TGTGCCAGCAGCCCCCAGGGCTTTCAAGAGACCCAGTACTTC. Its protein product is CASSPQGFQETQYF.

The chain is built from TRBV7-2 and TRBJ2-3, with D perhaps matching TRBD2 (5 bases). Germline CDR1 is SGHTA and CDR2 is FQGNSA. There are 16 residues in the CDR3. V was trimmed by 1 base and J by 4 bases, leaving 15 bases between them. CDR3 region: CASSLGSRGSADTQYF. In nucleotides, the CDR3 is TGTGCCAGCAGCTTAGGGTCACGGGGTTCCGCAGATACGCAGTATTTT.